The clone carrying this T cell receptor (beta chain) was seen only once. Its antigen is unknown. Using immunoSEQ multiplex PCR, the repertoire was profiled, and TCRdb retains in-frame clones only, with some absent. This table has about 46,000 clones, around 91% appearing once. This specimen comes from a study of OX40 agonist ivuxolimab in advanced cancers. Findings and limits, study-wide: Some nonresponders also had low normalized T-cell clonal expansion.

CDR1 is GTSNPN and CDR2 is SVGIG in the germline V gene (reference sequence). This CDR3 comprises 13 residues. Losses at the gene ends were 6 bases for V and 3 bases for J; bases not matched to a gene: 4. This TCR came from an adult with an advanced solid tumor such as melanoma, head and neck, liver or kidney cancer. The genes are TRBV30 and TRBJ1-3; 8 bases fit TRBD1. The sequences come from CD4+ or CD8+ T cells sorted from blood, collected in a trial of the OX40 agonist ivuxolimab. The CDR3 DNA sequence: TGTGCCTGCCCACAGGGGGATGGAAACACCATATATTTT. Protein product: CACPQGDGNTIYF.